This paragraph covers one T cell receptor beta chain sequence. The sample comes from a study of identical twins. TCRdb itself ran the 5' RACE reads through MiXCR, one entry per CDR3 protein. The table includes roughly 1.6 million distinct CDR3 sequences, less than 40% detected once. The V gene's germline CDR1 is DFQATT and CDR2 SNEGSKA (reference sequence). The CDR3 covers 16 residues. The chain employs TRBV20-1 and TRBJ2-4, with 9 nucleotides matching TRBD1. The J call may be faulty, since TRBJ2-7 better matches the DNA end. This receptor was identified in a newborn girl in good health. The sample taken for sequencing was cord blood. The CDR3 loop is CSARDLGTGTSYEQYF. CDR3 DNA: TGCAGTGCTAGAGATCTCGGGACAGGGACCTCCTACGAGCAGTACTTC.